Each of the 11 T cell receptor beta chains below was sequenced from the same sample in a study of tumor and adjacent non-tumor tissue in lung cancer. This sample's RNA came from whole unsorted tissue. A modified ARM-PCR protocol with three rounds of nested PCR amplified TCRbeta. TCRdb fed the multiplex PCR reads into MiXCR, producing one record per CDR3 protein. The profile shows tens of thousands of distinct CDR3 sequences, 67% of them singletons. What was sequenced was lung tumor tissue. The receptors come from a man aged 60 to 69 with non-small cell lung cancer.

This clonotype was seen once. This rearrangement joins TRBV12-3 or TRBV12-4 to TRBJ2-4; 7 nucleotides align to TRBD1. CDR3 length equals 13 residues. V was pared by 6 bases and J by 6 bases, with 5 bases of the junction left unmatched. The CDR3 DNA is TGTGCCAGCAGACCGAGACAGGGAAACATTCAGTACTTC. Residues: CASRPRQGNIQYF.

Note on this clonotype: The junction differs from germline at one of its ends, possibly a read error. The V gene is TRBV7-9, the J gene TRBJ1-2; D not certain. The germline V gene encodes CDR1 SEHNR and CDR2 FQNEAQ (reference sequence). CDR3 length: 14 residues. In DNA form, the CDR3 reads TGTACCAGCAGCACTGGAGGTCAGTGGTATGGCTACACCTTC. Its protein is CTSSTGGQWYGYTF. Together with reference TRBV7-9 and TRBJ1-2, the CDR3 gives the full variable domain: DTGVSQNPRHKITKRGQNVTFRCDPISEHNRLYWYRQTLGQGPEFLTYFQNEAQLEKSRLLSDRFSAERPKGSFSTLEIQRTEQGDSAMYLCTSSTGGQWYGYTFGSGTRLTVV.

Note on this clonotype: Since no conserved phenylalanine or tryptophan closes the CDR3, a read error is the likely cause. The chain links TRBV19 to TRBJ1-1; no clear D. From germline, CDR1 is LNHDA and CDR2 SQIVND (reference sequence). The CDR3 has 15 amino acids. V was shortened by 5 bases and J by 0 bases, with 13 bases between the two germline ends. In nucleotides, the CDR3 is TGTGCCAGTAGTTCAATGAGCCGTTTGAACACTGAAGCTTTCATT. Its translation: CASSSMSRLNTEAFI.

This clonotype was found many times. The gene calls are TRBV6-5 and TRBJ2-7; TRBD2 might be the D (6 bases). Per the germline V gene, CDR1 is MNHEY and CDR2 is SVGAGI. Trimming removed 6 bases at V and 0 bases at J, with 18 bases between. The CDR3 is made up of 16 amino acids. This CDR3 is CASSRVGGSDSYEQYF. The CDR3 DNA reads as TGTGCCAGCAGCAGGGTTGGGGGGAGTGACTCCTACGAGCAGTACTTC.

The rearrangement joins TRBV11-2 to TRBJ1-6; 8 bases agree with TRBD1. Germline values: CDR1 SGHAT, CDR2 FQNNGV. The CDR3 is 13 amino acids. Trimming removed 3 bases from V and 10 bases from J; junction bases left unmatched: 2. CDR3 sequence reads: CASSLTGESPLHF. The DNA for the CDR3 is TGTGCCAGCAGCTTGACAGGGGAGTCACCCCTCCACTTT.

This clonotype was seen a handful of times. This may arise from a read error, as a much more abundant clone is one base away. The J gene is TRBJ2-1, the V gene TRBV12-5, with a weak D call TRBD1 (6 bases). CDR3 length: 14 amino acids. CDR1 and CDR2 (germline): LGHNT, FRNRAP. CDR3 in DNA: TGTGCTAGTGGTTTGGTATCAGGGGCCCATGAGCGGTTCTTC. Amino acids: CASGLVSGAHERFF.

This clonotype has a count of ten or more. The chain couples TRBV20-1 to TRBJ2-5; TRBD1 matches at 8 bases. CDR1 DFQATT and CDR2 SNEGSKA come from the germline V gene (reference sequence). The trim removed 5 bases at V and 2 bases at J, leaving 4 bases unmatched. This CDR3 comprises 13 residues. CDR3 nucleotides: TGCAGTGCTCCCGGACAGGGACAAGAGACCCAGTACTTC. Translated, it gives CSAPGQGQETQYF.

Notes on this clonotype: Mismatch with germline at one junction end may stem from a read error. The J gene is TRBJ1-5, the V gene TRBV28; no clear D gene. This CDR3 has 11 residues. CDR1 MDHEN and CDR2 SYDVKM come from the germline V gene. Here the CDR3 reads CGSTLQRSQHF. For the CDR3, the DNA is TGTGGCAGCACTCTACAGAGGTCCCAGCATTTT. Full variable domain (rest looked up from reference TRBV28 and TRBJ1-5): DVKVTQSSRYLVKRTGEKVFLECVQDMDHENMFWYRQDPGLGLRLIYFSYDVKMKEKGDIPEGYSVSREKKERFSLILESASTNQTSMYLCGSTLQRSQHFGDGTRLSIL.

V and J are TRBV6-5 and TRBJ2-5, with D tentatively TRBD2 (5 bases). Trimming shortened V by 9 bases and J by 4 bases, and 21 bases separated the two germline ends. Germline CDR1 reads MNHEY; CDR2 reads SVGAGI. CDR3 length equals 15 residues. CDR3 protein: CASSRGVAGGETQYF. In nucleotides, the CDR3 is TGTGCCAGTAGTCGTGGGGTGGCAGGAGGAGAGACCCAGTACTTC.

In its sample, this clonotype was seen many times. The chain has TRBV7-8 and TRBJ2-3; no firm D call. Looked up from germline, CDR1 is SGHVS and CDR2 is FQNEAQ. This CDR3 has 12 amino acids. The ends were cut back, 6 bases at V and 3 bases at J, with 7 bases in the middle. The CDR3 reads CASSPQTDTQYF. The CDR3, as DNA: TGTGCCAGCAGTCCCCAAACAGATACGCAGTATTTT. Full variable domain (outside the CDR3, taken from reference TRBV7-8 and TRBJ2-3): GAGVSQSPRYKVAKRGQDVALRCDPISGHVSLFWYQQALGQGPEFLTYFQNEAQLDKSGLPSDRFFAERPEGSVSTLKIQRTQQEDSAVYLCASSPQTDTQYFGPGTRLTVL.

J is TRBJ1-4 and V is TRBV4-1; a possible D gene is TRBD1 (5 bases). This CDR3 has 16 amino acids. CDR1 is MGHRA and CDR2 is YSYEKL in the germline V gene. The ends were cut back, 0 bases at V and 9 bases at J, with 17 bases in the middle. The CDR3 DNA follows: TGCGCCAGCAGCCAAGAATGGGGGATGTATGGTCAAAAACTGTTTTTT. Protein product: CASSQEWGMYGQKLFF.